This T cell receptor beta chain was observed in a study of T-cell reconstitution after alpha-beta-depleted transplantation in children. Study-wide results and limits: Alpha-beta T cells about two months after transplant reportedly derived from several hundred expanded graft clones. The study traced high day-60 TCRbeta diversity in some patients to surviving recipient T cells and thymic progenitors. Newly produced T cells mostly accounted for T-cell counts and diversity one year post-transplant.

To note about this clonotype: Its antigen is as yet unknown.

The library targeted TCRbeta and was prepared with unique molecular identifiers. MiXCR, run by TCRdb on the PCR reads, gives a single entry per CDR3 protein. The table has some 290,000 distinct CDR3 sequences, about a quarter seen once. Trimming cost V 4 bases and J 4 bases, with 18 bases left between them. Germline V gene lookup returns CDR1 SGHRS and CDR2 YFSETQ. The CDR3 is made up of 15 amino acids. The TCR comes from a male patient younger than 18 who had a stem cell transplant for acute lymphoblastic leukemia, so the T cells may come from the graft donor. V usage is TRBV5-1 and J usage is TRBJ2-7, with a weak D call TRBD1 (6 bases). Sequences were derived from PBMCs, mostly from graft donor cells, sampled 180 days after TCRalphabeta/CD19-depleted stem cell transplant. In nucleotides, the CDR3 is TGCGCCAGCAGCCCGGGACCAGGGGAGTGGTACGAGCAGTACTTC. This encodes CASSPGPGEWYEQYF. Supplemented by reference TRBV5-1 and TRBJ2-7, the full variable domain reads KAGVTQTPRYLIKTRGQQVTLSCSPISGHRSVSWYQQTPGQGLQFLFEYFSETQRNKGNFPGRFSGRQFSNSRSEMNVSTLELGDSALYLCASSPGPGEWYEQYFGPGTRLTVT.